The T cell receptor (beta chain) under discussion was sequenced for a study of blood T cell repertoires in COVID-19. Germline V lookup: CDR1 SGHTA, CDR2 FQGNSA. Deletions cut 6 bases from V and 4 bases from J, with 12 bases between. The CDR3 runs 13 residues. In the original workflow: Estimation of nucleated cell counts relied on the amplification of reference gene primers. Clones were sequenced by immunoSEQ multiplex PCR, and TCRdb holds only the in-frame ones, with some missing. The V and J calls and clone size are taken from that table; D and trimming were inferred from the DNA. The repertoire consists of fewer than 200,000 clones, with 88% occurring once and the leading ten covering roughly 25%.

The sequence was obtained from a man between 60 and 75 years old with acute or convalescent COVID-19. The rearrangement joins TRBV7-2 to TRBJ1-2, with D unclear. The sequencing sample was made of peripheral blood. The CDR3 sequence: CASSPGPGYGYTF. As DNA, the CDR3 is TGTGCCAGCAGTCCTGGCCCAGGCTATGGCTACACCTTC.